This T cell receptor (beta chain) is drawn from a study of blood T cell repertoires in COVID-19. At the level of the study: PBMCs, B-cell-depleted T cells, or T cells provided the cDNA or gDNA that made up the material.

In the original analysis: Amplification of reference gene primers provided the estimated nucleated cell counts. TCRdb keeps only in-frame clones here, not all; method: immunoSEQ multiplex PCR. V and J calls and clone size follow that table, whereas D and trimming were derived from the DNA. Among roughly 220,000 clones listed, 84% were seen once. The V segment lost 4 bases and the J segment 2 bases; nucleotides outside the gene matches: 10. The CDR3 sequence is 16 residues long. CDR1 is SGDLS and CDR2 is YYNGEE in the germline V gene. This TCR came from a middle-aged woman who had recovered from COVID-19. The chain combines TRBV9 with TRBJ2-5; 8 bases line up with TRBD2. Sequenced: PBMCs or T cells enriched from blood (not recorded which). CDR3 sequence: CASSFGGDQTQETQYF. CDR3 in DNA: TGTGCCAGCAGCTTCGGGGGGGACCAAACGCAAGAGACCCAGTACTTC.